A selection of T cell receptor beta chains follows, all from one sample in a study of cytomegalovirus exposure and HLA in healthy donors. Assay used: immunoSEQ multiplex PCR; TCRdb lists only in-frame clones, some missing. The profile covers 150,000 to 200,000 clones, with over 70% appearing a single time and 1.3% taken by the ten largest. Material for sequencing was PBMCs. Receptors were obtained from a man aged 45-60 years in good health and CMV-seropositive. Both conserved end residues are part of each CDR3. A D gene is named only where the DNA matches it firmly. Rows give clone size only sometimes, using once, few, many, or a class for an expanded clone.

TRBD1 TRBJ1-5 NA TRBV5-6 CASSPNRGWGNQPQHF TGTGCCAGCAGCCCGAACAGGGGTTGGGGCAATCAGCCCCAGCATTTT
NA TRBJ1-4 NA TRBV27 CASRSGVANEKLFF TGTGCCAGCAGGTCAGGGGTTGCTAATGAAAAACTGTTTTTT
TRBD2 TRBJ2-7 NA TRBV30 CAWSYFMTSESYEQYF TGTGCCTGGAGTTATTTTATGACTAGCGAATCGTACGAGCAGTACTTC
NA TRBJ1-6 NA TRBV10-3 CATTREVIRDSPLHF TGTGCCACCACAAGAGAGGTGATCCGGGATTCACCCCTCCACTTT
NA TRBJ1-1 NA TRBV6-5 CASSYSRGTEAFF TGTGCCAGCAGTTACTCAAGGGGCACTGAAGCTTTCTTT
TRBD2 TRBJ2-3 NA TRBV15 CATSRGLAGASDTQYF TGTGCCACCAGCCGCGGACTAGCGGGAGCGTCAGATACGCAGTATTTT
NA TRBJ2-3 NA TRBV19 CASGARTDTQYF TGTGCCAGTGGGGCTAGGACGGATACGCAGTATTTT
TRBD1 TRBJ2-5 NA TRBV10-2 CASSEPGQGQETQYF TGCGCCAGCAGTGAGCCGGGACAGGGGCAAGAGACCCAGTACTTC
NA TRBJ1-2 few TRBV18 CASSPTTPYTTSNYGYTF TGTGCCAGCTCACCGACTACCCCTTACACCACTTCTAACTATGGCTACACCTTC
TRBD2 TRBJ2-3 NA TRBV29-1 CSVEGGRDYPFTDTQYF TGCAGCGTTGAAGGGGGAAGGGACTATCCCTTCACAGATACGCAGTATTTT
NA TRBJ1-2 NA TRBV7-9 CASSARGRDYGYTF TGTGCCAGCAGCGCCCGAGGCAGGGATTATGGCTACACCTTC
NA TRBJ2-1 NA TRBV7-7 CASSLRLDSYNEQFF TGTGCTAGCAGCCTAAGACTTGACTCCTACAATGAGCAGTTCTTC
NA TRBJ2-7 NA TRBV4-1 CASSHGSSYEQYF TGCGCCAGCAGCCACGGTAGCTCCTACGAGCAGTACTTC
NA TRBJ2-5 NA TRBV19 CASSAGDPWTQYF TGTGCCAGTAGTGCCGGAGACCCATGGACCCAGTACTTC
TRBD1 TRBJ2-1 NA TRBV14 CASSQGPGGPPYNEQFF TGTGCCAGCAGCCAAGGTCCAGGGGGCCCCCCGTACAATGAGCAGTTCTTC
NA TRBJ1-5 NA TRBV19 CASSIRGSNQPQHF TGTGCCAGTAGTATAAGGGGTTCCAATCAGCCCCAGCATTTT
NA TRBJ2-7 NA TRBV21-1 CASSKAGVTSGRGKGSYEQYF TGTGCCAGCAGCAAAGCAGGGGTGACTAGCGGGAGGGGGAAGGGATCCTACGAGCAGTACTTC
TRBD1 TRBJ2-1 few TRBV28 CATGGSYNEQFF TGTGCTACAGGGGGCTCCTACAATGAGCAGTTCTTC
TRBD1 TRBJ2-1 NA TRBV28 CASSPGQGAVEEQFF TGTGCCAGCTCCCCGGGGCAGGGGGCTGTGGAAGAGCAGTTCTTC
NA TRBJ2-3 once TRBV5-1 CASSLFQGRSTDTQYF TGCGCCAGCAGCTTGTTCCAGGGGCGGAGCACAGATACGCAGTATTTT
TRBD2 TRBJ2-1 NA TRBV5-1 CASSFSGGRSYNEQFF TGCGCCAGCAGCTTTAGCGGGGGCAGGTCCTACAATGAGCAGTTCTTC
TRBD1 TRBJ2-7 NA TRBV7-9 CASSTPDRQGAHEQYF TGTGCCAGCAGCACACCCGATCGACAGGGAGCCCACGAGCAGTACTTC
NA TRBJ2-3 once TRBV20-1 CSASLTDTQYF TGCAGTGCTAGCCTGACAGATACGCAGTATTTT
NA TRBJ2-2 few TRBV5-1 CASSLADTANTGELFF TGCGCCAGCAGCTTGGCCGACACCGCGAACACCGGGGAGCTGTTTTTT
NA TRBJ2-7 NA TRBV7-2 CASSLAGRAYEQYF TGTGCCAGCAGCTTAGCGGGCAGGGCCTACGAGCAGTACTTC
NA TRBJ2-5 NA TRBV11-2 CASSFGSQETQYF TGTGCCAGCAGCTTTGGGAGTCAAGAGACCCAGTACTTC
NA TRBJ1-1 NA TRBV27 CASSTGTFMNTEAFF TGTGCCAGCAGTACAGGGACCTTCATGAACACTGAAGCTTTCTTT
TRBD2 TRBJ2-7 NA TRBV9 CASSPSSGGALGEQYF TGTGCCAGCAGCCCAAGCAGCGGGGGGGCCCTGGGGGAGCAGTACTTC
TRBD1 TRBJ2-1 NA TRBV27 CASSFRGQNYNEQFF TGTGCCAGCAGTTTCAGGGGGCAGAACTACAATGAGCAGTTCTTC
NA TRBJ2-7 NA TRBV6-5 CASSYGQGRSDEQYF TGTGCCAGCAGTTACGGGCAGGGTAGGTCCGACGAGCAGTACTTC
NA TRBJ2-3 NA TRBV6-5 CASSWTDSTDTQYF TGTGCCAGCAGTTGGACTGATAGCACAGATACGCAGTATTTT
NA TRBJ2-5 NA TRBV5-1 CASSLIAEETQYF TGCGCCAGCAGCTTGATAGCCGAAGAGACCCAGTACTTC
NA TRBJ1-4 NA TRBV28 CASSPRQLDEKLFF TGTGCCAGCAGTCCCCGACAGCTAGATGAAAAACTGTTTTTT
TRBD1 TRBJ1-2 once TRBV5-5 CASSSGTGEGYTF TGTGCCAGCAGCTCCGGGACAGGGGAAGGCTACACCTTC
NA TRBJ1-2 NA TRBV5-1 CASSLSRDTYGYTF TGCGCCAGCAGCTTGAGTAGGGACACCTATGGCTACACCTTC
NA TRBJ1-1 once TRBV6-5 CASSYLPGGPTEAFF TGTGCCAGCAGTTACCTCCCGGGAGGGCCCACTGAAGCTTTCTTT
TRBD2 TRBJ2-1 NA TRBV11-2 CASSLDVAGSYNEQFF TGTGCCAGCAGCTTAGATGTAGCGGGGTCCTACAATGAGCAGTTCTTC
TRBD1 TRBJ2-2 NA TRBV7-6 CASSIYRGGTGELFF TGTGCCAGCAGCATTTACAGGGGTGGAACCGGGGAGCTGTTTTTT
TRBD1 TRBJ2-7 NA TRBV18 CASSPGQPYEQYF TGTGCCAGCTCACCGGGACAGCCCTACGAGCAGTACTTC
NA TRBJ1-3 NA TRBV2 CASSEQGSGNTIYF TGTGCCAGCAGTGAACAGGGATCCGGAAACACCATATATTTT
TRBD1 TRBJ2-7 NA TRBV27 CASSLSGTGTYEQYF TGTGCCAGCAGTTTATCGGGGACAGGAACCTACGAGCAGTACTTC
TRBD2 TRBJ2-1 NA TRBV4-3 CASSQAGGVNEQFF TGCGCCAGCAGCCAGGCGGGAGGGGTCAATGAGCAGTTCTTC
NA TRBJ1-6 once TRBV5-1 CASSLQSRNNSPLHF TGCGCCAGCAGCTTGCAGAGCAGGAATAATTCACCCCTCCACTTT
NA TRBJ1-5 NA TRBV6-4 CASSRDENQPQHF TGTGCCAGCAGCAGGGATGAGAATCAGCCCCAGCATTTT
NA TRBJ1-6 NA TRBV5-1 CASSSGDYNSPLHF TGCGCCAGCAGCTCGGGCGACTACAATTCACCCCTCCACTTT
NA TRBJ2-2 once TRBV27 CASSSPSRATGELFF TGTGCCAGCAGTTCCCCGTCCAGGGCCACCGGGGAGCTGTTTTTT
TRBD1 TRBJ2-7 NA TRBV7-2 CASSARDRAYEQYF TGTGCCAGCAGCGCCCGGGACAGGGCCTACGAGCAGTACTTC
NA TRBJ2-5 NA TRBV6-5 CASSKRRDRQETQYF TGTGCCAGCAGTAAGCGCAGAGACAGACAAGAGACCCAGTACTTC
TRBD2 TRBJ2-2 NA TRBV7-9 CASSVSGRAGELFF TGTGCCAGCAGCGTTAGCGGGCGGGCCGGGGAGCTGTTTTTT
NA TRBJ2-5 NA TRBV9 CASSSRGETQYF TGTGCCAGCAGCTCACGGGGGGAGACCCAGTACTTC
TRBD2 TRBJ2-1 NA TRBV18 CASSPPVAGGVEEQFF TGTGCCAGCTCACCACCAGTAGCGGGGGGGGTTGAAGAGCAGTTCTTC
NA TRBJ2-5 once TRBV11-2 CASSLALNGGRETQYF TGTGCCAGCAGCTTAGCCCTCAACGGGGGGCGAGAGACCCAGTACTTC
NA TRBJ1-1 NA TRBV5-4 CASSTGGRGREAFF TGTGCCAGCAGCACCGGGGGGCGCGGCAGGGAAGCTTTCTTT